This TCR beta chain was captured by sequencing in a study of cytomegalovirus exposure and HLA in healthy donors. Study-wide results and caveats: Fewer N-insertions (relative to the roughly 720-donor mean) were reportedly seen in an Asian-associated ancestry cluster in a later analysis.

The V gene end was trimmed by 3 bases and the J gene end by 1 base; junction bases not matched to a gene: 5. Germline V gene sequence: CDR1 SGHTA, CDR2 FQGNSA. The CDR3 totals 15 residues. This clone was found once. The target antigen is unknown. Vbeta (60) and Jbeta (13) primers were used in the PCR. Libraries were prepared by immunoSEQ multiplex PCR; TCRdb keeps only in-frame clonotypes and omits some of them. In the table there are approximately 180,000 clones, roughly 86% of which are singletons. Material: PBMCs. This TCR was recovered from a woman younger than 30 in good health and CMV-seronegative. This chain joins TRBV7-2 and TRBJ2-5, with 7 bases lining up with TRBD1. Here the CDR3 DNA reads TGTGCCAGCAGCTTCGCACAGGGGCTCCAAGAGACCCAGTACTTC. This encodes CASSFAQGLQETQYF.